A single sample gave rise to the 21 T cell receptor beta chains below, sequenced in a study of control samples from healthy donors and cancer patients. Data came from immunoSEQ multiplex PCR; TCRdb stores just in-frame clones and leaves some out. Among 57,000 or so clones listed, 90% to 95% were seen once. What was sequenced was blood. The receptors here all came from a man aged 25 to 45 in good health.

A remark on this clone: The same CDR3 arises from other DNA sequences in this sample as well. V and J are TRBV2 and TRBJ2-1, with 7 bases matching TRBD2. With V trimmed by 2 bases and J by 1 base, 5 bases remained unmatched. The CDR3 spans 16 residues. CDR1 SNHLY and CDR2 FYNNEI come from the germline V gene. As DNA, the CDR3 is TGTGCCAGCAGTGAACGGGAGGTAGGGTCCTACAATGAGCAGTTCTTC. It specifies CASSEREVGSYNEQFF.

V gene TRBV7-9 combines with J gene TRBJ1-6; 8 nucleotides match TRBD1. CDR1 is SEHNR, CDR2 FQNEAQ, per germline (reference sequence). With V trimmed by 2 bases and J by 5 bases, 2 bases remained unmatched. The CDR3 has 15 amino acids. CDR3 coding DNA: TGTGCCAGCAGCTTACAGGGGGCTAATAATTCACCCCTCCACTTT. Translation: CASSLQGANNSPLHF.

This clone was counted once. The chain has TRBV10-3 and TRBJ2-1; 10 nucleotides line up with TRBD2. The V gene's germline CDR1 is ENHRY and CDR2 SYGVKD. The CDR3 has 15 amino acids. The J segment lost 9 bases and the V segment lost 5 bases, leaving 10 bases of the junction unmatched. Here the CDR3 DNA reads TGTGCCATCAGTTTAAGCGGGGGGGCTTATGGTGAGCAGTTCTTC. This translates into CAISLSGGAYGEQFF.

The rearrangement links TRBV21-1 to TRBJ1-2; the D call in the table, TRBD1, was not verified against the DNA. TRBV21-1 is reported as a pseudogene. The CDR3 spans 16 residues. Written as DNA, the CDR3 is TGTGCCAGCATCGGGGTTGTTCTGGAGGGGGCGCGTGGCTACACCTTC. This gives the protein CASIGVVLEGARGYTF.

The CDR3 is CASSQDGGYYGYTF. CDR3 nucleotides: TGCGCCAGCAGCCAAGATGGGGGGTACTATGGCTACACCTTC. The chain uses TRBV4-1 and TRBJ1-2, with a tentative D call TRBD1 (5 bases). The CDR3 has 14 residues. V was pared by 0 bases and J by 3 bases, with 8 bases between. The germline gives CDR1 MGHRA, CDR2 YSYEKL.

The chain employs TRBV5-5 and TRBJ2-3, with 8 bases lining up with TRBD2. The length of the CDR3 is 15 residues. Unmatched junction bases numbered 8, after V lost 4 bases and J lost 4 bases. CDR1 and CDR2 (germline): SGHKS, YYEKEE (reference sequence). This CDR3 reads CASSVPTSGPDTQYF. The CDR3 DNA reads as TGTGCCAGCAGCGTCCCAACTAGCGGCCCAGATACGCAGTATTTT. The full variable domain, rest sourced from reference TRBV5-5 and TRBJ2-3, is DAGVTQSPTHLIKTRGQQVTLRCSPISGHKSVSWYQQVLGQGPQFIFQYYEKEERGRGNFPDRFSARQFPNYSSELNVNALLLGDSALYLCASSVPTSGPDTQYFGPGTRLTVL.

This clone was detected once. The chain links TRBV28 to TRBJ1-5, with D perhaps TRBD1 (5 bases). CDR3 length: 16 amino acids. Germline V lookup: CDR1 MDHEN, CDR2 SYDVKM. The V gene lost 3 bases and the J gene lost 1 base, with 13 bases spanning the gap. CDR3 nucleotides: TGTGCCAGCAGTTTGGAGGGGCCGGGGAGCAATCAGCCCCAGCATTTT. This encodes CASSLEGPGSNQPQHF.

The chain links TRBV28 to TRBJ1-5; maybe TRBD1 (6 bases). Germline CDR1 and CDR2: MDHEN and SYDVKM. V was clipped by 5 bases and J by 3 bases, with 11 bases between them. This CDR3 comprises 14 residues. CDR3 in amino acids: CASSRRQANQPQHF. CDR3 in DNA: TGTGCCAGCAGTCGGAGACAGGCCAATCAGCCCCAGCATTTT.

This clone was seen just once. The chain is built from TRBV6-4 and TRBJ2-3; 10 bases agree with TRBD2. The CDR3 totals 15 residues. CDR1 and CDR2 from the germline V gene are MRHNA and SNTAGT. Trimming at V came to 2 bases and at J to 2 bases, leaving 1 base not matched to a gene. In DNA, the CDR3 is TGTGCCAGCAGTGACAGCGGGGGGGCCACAGATACGCAGTATTTT. It translates to CASSDSGGATDTQYF.

The chain has TRBV10-3 and TRBJ2-3; D may be TRBD1 (5 bases). The CDR3 has 15 residues. V was clipped by 7 bases and J by 4 bases, with 18 bases between them. Per germline, CDR1 ENHRY and CDR2 SYGVKD. CDR3 bases: TGTGCCATCACAAGGGGTGGAATAGAGGCAGATACGCAGTATTTT. This codes for CAITRGGIEADTQYF.

The gene calls are TRBV28 and TRBJ1-2, with D possibly being TRBD1 (6 bases). The V end was cut by 6 bases, the J end by 4 bases, with 15 bases between. The CDR3 sequence is 14 residues long. Per germline, CDR1 MDHEN and CDR2 SYDVKM. The CDR3 DNA reads TGTGCCAGCAGAGGGGGGGTGCTTAGCTATGGCTACACCTTC. Residues: CASRGGVLSYGYTF.

The V and J genes are TRBV7-9 and TRBJ2-3; D remains unclear. The CDR3 is 14 residues long. The germline V and J ends were trimmed by 1 base and 1 base, with 6 bases remaining between them. Germline CDR1 reads SEHNR; CDR2 reads FQNEAQ (reference sequence). CDR3 residues: CASSLGYRTDTQYF. The CDR3 bases are TGTGCCAGCAGCTTAGGATACCGCACAGATACGCAGTATTTT.

The chain couples TRBV30 to TRBJ2-1, with D perhaps given as TRBD1 or TRBD2 (5 bases each). CDR3 size: 14 residues. CDR1 and CDR2 (germline): GTSNPN, SVGIG (reference sequence). V dropped 4 bases and J dropped 3 bases, with 13 bases sitting between them. CDR3 DNA sequence: TGTGCCTGGACGTACGGGGCTCACTACAATGAGCAGTTCTTC. Translating it yields CAWTYGAHYNEQFF. Full variable domain (remainder filled in from reference TRBV30 and TRBJ2-1): SQTIHQWPATLVQPVGSPLSLECTVEGTSNPNLYWYRQAAGRGLQLLFYSVGIGQISSEVPQNLSASRPQDRQFILSSKKLLLSDSGFYLCAWTYGAHYNEQFFGPGTRLTVL.

The V gene is TRBV9, the J gene TRBJ2-7, with TRBD1 as a possible D gene (5 bases). V lost 1 base to trimming and J lost 6 bases, with 17 bases between them. CDR3 length: 15 residues. The germline V gene has CDR1 SGDLS and CDR2 YYNGEE. DNA for the CDR3: TGTGCCAGCAGCGTACGAGGACACTCAGACGGCGAGCAGTACTTC. Amino acids: CASSVRGHSDGEQYF.

The chain combines TRBV6-5 with TRBJ1-2, with 11 positions matching TRBD1. Germline V lookup: CDR1 MNHEY, CDR2 SVGAGI. The CDR3 has 15 amino acids. J lost 2 bases, V lost 6 bases, and 5 bases had no gene match. CDR3 DNA sequence: TGTGCCAGCAGCTCGGACAGGGGGCGAAACTATGGCTACACCTTC. Amino acid sequence: CASSSDRGRNYGYTF.

The V and J genes are TRBV5-1 and TRBJ2-7; the D is unclear. V gave up 0 bases and J gave up 4 bases, with 2 bases separating them. Germline V lookup: CDR1 SGHRS, CDR2 YFSETQ. The CDR3 runs 11 residues. The CDR3 bases are TGCGCCAGCAGCTTGGGGTACGAGCAGTACTTC. It is translated as CASSLGYEQYF.

The J gene is TRBJ2-7, the V gene TRBV19, with 9 bases identical to TRBD1. Per the germline V gene, CDR1 is LNHDA and CDR2 is SQIVND (reference sequence). The trim removed 5 bases at V and 2 bases at J, leaving 1 base unmatched. The CDR3 totals 13 residues. This CDR3 reads CASSRDRAYEQYF. CDR3 nucleotides: TGTGCCAGTAGTCGGGACAGGGCCTACGAGCAGTACTTC.

The chain carries TRBV11-1 and TRBJ1-6; TRBD1 agrees at 9 bases. Germline values: CDR1 SGHAT, CDR2 FQDESV (reference sequence). The length of the CDR3 is 15 residues. With 5 bases clipped from V and 14 bases from J, the junction kept 13 bases outside the gene matches. The CDR3 loop reads CASSAPGQGLPSLHF. CDR3 DNA sequence: TGTGCCAGCAGCGCGCCGGGACAGGGCCTTCCGTCCCTCCACTTT.

The chain has TRBV11-3 and TRBJ2-1; D is possibly TRBD1 (5 bases). Germline CDR1 and CDR2: SGHNT and YENEEA. The CDR3 has 15 residues. The V end lost 1 base, the J end lost 6 bases, and 13 bases lay between the germline ends. CDR3 sequence: CASSLGLSRGNEQFF. CDR3 sequence (DNA): TGTGCCAGCAGCTTAGGACTGAGTAGGGGCAATGAGCAGTTCTTC.

The V call is TRBV7-9, the J call TRBJ2-7; 7 nucleotides match TRBD1. This CDR3 is 13 amino acids long. Unmatched junction bases numbered 3, after V lost 4 bases and J lost 3 bases. Germline V gene sequence: CDR1 SEHNR, CDR2 FQNEAQ (reference sequence). CDR3 DNA sequence: TGTGCCAGCAGCTCGGGACAGAACTACGAGCAGTACTTC. Amino acids: CASSSGQNYEQYF.

This clone was counted a few times. V usage is TRBV12-3 or TRBV12-4 and J usage is TRBJ1-4; D ambiguous. Trimming took off 6 bases at V and 4 bases at J, with 6 bases between the two ends. The length of the CDR3 is 12 residues. Here the CDR3 DNA reads TGTGCCAGCAGCCCGCATAATGAAAAACTGTTTTTT. As protein: CASSPHNEKLFF.